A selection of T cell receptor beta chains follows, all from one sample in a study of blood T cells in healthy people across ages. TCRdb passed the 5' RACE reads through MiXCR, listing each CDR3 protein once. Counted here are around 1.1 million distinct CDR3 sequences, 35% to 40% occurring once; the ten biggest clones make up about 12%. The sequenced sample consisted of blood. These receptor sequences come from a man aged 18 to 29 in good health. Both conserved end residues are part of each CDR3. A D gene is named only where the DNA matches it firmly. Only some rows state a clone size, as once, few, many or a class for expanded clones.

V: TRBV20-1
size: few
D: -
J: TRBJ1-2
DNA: TGCAGTGCCGTGCTGGGGGAAGTTGATAGTGGCTACACCTTC
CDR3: CSAVLGEVDSGYTF

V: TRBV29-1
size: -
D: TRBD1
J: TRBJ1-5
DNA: TGCTACGTAACCCTGACAGGGGGCCAATATAGCAATCAGCCCCAGCATTTT
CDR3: CYVTLTGGQYSNQPQHF

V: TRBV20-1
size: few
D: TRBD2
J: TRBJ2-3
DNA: TGCAGTGCTAGGTCCCCGGGACTAGCAGACACAGATACGCAGTATTTT
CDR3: CSARSPGLADTDTQYF

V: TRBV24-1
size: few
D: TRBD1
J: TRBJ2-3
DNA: TGTGCCACCAGTGATTTGGATAGGGGGCAAGATACGCAGTATTTT
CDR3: CATSDLDRGQDTQYF

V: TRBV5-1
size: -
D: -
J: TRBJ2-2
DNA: TGCGCCAGCAGCTTGGAGACAGAAAACGGGGAGCTGTTTTTT
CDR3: CASSLETENGELFF

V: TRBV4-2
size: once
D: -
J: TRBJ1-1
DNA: TGTGCCAGCAGCCAAGTGGGGGGAACTGGAGCTTTCTTT
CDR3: CASSQVGGTGAFF

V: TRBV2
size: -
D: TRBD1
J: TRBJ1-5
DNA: TGTGCCAGCAGTGAGTCGGGACAGTCCAATCAGCCCCAGCATTTT
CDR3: CASSESGQSNQPQHF

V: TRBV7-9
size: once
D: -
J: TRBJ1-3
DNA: TGTGCCAGCAGCTCCCGGGTGATCCTCTCTGGAAACACCATATATTTT
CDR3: CASSSRVILSGNTIYF

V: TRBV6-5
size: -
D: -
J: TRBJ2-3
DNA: TGTGCCAGCGCCGAGGACAGACTAACAGATACGCAGTATTTT
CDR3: CASAEDRLTDTQYF

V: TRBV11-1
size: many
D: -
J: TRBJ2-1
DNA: TGTGCCAGCAGCTTAGTTCCCCACAATGAGCAGTTCTTC
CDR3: CASSLVPHNEQFF

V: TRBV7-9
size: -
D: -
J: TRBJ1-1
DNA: TGTGCCAGCAGCCGCCCCGGGGTCAACACTGAAGCTTTCTTT
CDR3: CASSRPGVNTEAFF

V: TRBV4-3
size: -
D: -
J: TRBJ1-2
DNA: TGCGCCAGCAGCCAAGATATAGGACAGTTTAACTATGGCTACACCTTC
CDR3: CASSQDIGQFNYGYTF

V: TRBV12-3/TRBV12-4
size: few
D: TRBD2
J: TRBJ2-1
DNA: TGTGCCAGCAGAAGCTCTAGCGGGGGGCAACCAAATGAGCAGTTCTTC
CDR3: CASRSSSGGQPNEQFF

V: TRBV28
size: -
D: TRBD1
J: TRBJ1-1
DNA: TGTGCCAGCAGTACAGGGGACCCTTCGATGGCTTTCTTT
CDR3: CASSTGDPSMAFF

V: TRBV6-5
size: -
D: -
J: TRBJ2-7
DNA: TGTGCCAGCAGCCCCGTCGGACTTCTTTTAACCTACGAGCAGTACTTC
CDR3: CASSPVGLLLTYEQYF

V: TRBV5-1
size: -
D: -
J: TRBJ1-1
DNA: TGCGCCAGCAGCCCCTGGCCCATTAACAGGGAAAACACTGAAGCTTTCTTT
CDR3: CASSPWPINRENTEAFF

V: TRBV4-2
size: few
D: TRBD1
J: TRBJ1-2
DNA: TGTGCCAGCAGCCAGATACAGGGGTCGAAAAACTATGGCTACACCTTC
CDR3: CASSQIQGSKNYGYTF